The present entry profiles one T cell receptor (beta chain) with its context. Germline and junction disagree at one end, which may indicate a read error. This specimen comes from a study of shared clonotypes between healthy human individuals. Clones were read by immunoSEQ multiplex PCR, and TCRdb kept only the in-frame ones, dropping some. This table holds about 1.5 million clones, 95% to 99% found once. The CDR3 has 15 amino acids. Germline CDR1 and CDR2: MGHRA and YSYEKL. The V call is TRBV4-1, the J call TRBJ2-1, with TRBD1 identical over 9 bases. This TCR derives from a man younger than 40 in good health. Sequencing input: naive CD4+ T cells sorted from blood. Subset denoted: CD45RA+ positively selected. CDR3 protein: CASSPLGTGSNKQFF. The CDR3 DNA sequence: TGCGCCAGCAGCCCCCTTGGGACAGGGTCCAATAAGCAGTTCTTC.